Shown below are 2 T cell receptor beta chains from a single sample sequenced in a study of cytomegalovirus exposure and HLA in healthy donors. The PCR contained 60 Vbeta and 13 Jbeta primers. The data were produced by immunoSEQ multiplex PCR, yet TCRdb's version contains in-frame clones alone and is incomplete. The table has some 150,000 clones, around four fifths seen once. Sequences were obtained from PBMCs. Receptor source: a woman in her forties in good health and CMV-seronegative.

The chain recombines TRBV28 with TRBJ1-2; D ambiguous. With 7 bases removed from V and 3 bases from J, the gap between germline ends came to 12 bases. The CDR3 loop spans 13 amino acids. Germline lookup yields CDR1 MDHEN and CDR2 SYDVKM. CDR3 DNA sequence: TGTGCCAGCATGAGGACTCCCCACTATGGCTACACCTTC. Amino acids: CASMRTPHYGYTF.

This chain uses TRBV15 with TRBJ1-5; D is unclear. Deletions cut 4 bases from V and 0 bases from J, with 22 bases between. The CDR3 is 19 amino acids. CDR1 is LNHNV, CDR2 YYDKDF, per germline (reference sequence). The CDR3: CATSNGRQHRGYSNQPQHF. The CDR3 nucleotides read TGTGCCACCAGCAATGGCCGGCAGCACCGCGGTTATAGCAATCAGCCCCAGCATTTT. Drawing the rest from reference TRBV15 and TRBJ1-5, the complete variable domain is DAMVIQNPRYQVTQFGKPVTLSCSQTLNHNVMYWYQQKSSQAPKLLFHYYDKDFNNEADTPDNFQSRRPNTSFCFLDIRSPGLGDTAMYLCATSNGRQHRGYSNQPQHFGDGTRLSIL.